The 13 T cell receptor beta chains below were found in one sample sequenced in a study of blood T cells in healthy people across ages (dated by TCRdb to between 2014 and 2017). Receptor amplification or capture employed 5' RACE. TCRdb records Illumina HiSeq 2500 as the sequencer. A second PCR of roughly 6 to 11 cycles was run with a J-beta primer mix and a sample-barcoded 5' primer. TCRdb reprocessing: public reads trimmed at Q25 with fastp, clones called with MiXCR, in-frame beta chains kept. Each CDR3 protein appears once, grouped with its most common genes and DNA. The sample table shows 540,000 or so distinct CDR3 sequences, and more than 20% are seen once. The ten largest make up roughly 9.4% of the sample. This same sample was also part of a study on T cells of mothers and their children.

Sequenced sample: blood. These receptors originate from a boy aged 5 to 17 in good health.

This chain joins TRBV25-1 and TRBJ2-3; 7 nucleotides align to TRBD2. J gave up 1 base and V 3 bases, and 7 bases lay outside the gene matches. The CDR3 is 16 residues long. The germline gives CDR1 MGHDK, CDR2 SYGVNS. The CDR3: CASSEWEGERTDTQYF. The CDR3 coding sequence is TGTGCCAGCAGTGAGTGGGAGGGAGAGCGCACAGATACGCAGTATTTT.

This clonotype has a handful of counts. The chain employs TRBV20-1 and TRBJ2-3; a weak D match, TRBD1 (6 bases). V was trimmed by 8 bases and J by 6 bases, leaving 9 bases between them. Germline V gene lookup returns CDR1 DFQATT and CDR2 SNEGSKA (reference sequence). The CDR3 has 10 residues. CDR3 in amino acids: CSPRGDTQYF. CDR3 DNA: TGCAGTCCGAGGGGGGATACGCAGTATTTT.

The rearrangement links TRBV7-8 to TRBJ2-7; D not resolved. V shed 4 bases and J shed 3 bases, with 19 bases lying between them. Looked up from germline, CDR1 is SGHVS and CDR2 is FQNEAQ. The CDR3 sequence is 16 residues long. The CDR3 DNA reads as TGTGCCAGCAGCTCGCGCGCTAGGTATGGGCTCTACGAGCAGTACTTC. Translating gives CASSSRARYGLYEQYF. The full variable domain, with the rest looked up from reference TRBV7-8 and TRBJ2-7, is GAGVSQSPRYKVAKRGQDVALRCDPISGHVSLFWYQQALGQGPEFLTYFQNEAQLDKSGLPSDRFFAERPEGSVSTLKIQRTQQEDSAVYLCASSSRARYGLYEQYFGPGTRLTVT.

The CDR3 coding sequence is TGTGCCAGCAGTTGGGGGGGTGGACTGGAATACAATGAGCAGTTCTTC. Translation gives CASSWGGGLEYNEQFF. The V and J genes are TRBV27 and TRBJ2-1; 7 bases are shared with TRBD2. CDR1 is MNHEY, CDR2 SMNVEV, per germline (reference sequence). This CDR3 is 16 amino acids long. V shed 4 bases, J shed 4 bases, and the junction held 10 bases outside the gene matches.

This clonotype was picked up one time. CDR3 region: CSVRGSETQYF. For the CDR3, the DNA is TGCAGCGTCCGGGGGTCTGAGACCCAGTACTTC. V is TRBV29-1 and J is TRBJ2-1; a possible D gene is TRBD2 (6 bases). The J call could be wrong; TRBJ2-5 is a better fit for the DNA end. CDR3 size: 11 residues. Germline V CDR1 and CDR2: SQVTM, ANQGSEA.

The chain uses TRBV3-1 and TRBJ2-4; 8 bases are shared with TRBD2. The CDR3 runs to 16 residues. V gave up 1 base and J gave up 0 bases; unmatched junction bases: 2. Looked up from germline, CDR1 is LGHDT and CDR2 is YNNKEL (reference sequence). The CDR3 coding sequence is TGTGCCAGCAGCCAAGGACTAGCGATAGCCAAAAACATTCAGTACTTC. It is translated as CASSQGLAIAKNIQYF.

The chain couples TRBV6-5 to TRBJ2-7; 9 nucleotides line up with TRBD1. Per germline, CDR1 MNHEY and CDR2 SVGAGI. The ends lost 3 bases at V and 2 bases at J; junction bases unmatched: 11. This CDR3 has 17 amino acids. CDR3 DNA sequence: TGTGCCAGCAGTTATAATTTAGGGGACAGGGTCCCCTACGAGCAGTACTTC. As protein: CASSYNLGDRVPYEQYF.

V gene TRBV5-8 combines with J gene TRBJ2-3; TRBD2 might be the D (5 bases). The CDR3 extends over 16 amino acids. Looked up from germline, CDR1 is SGHTS and CDR2 is YDEGEE. The ends were cut back, 0 bases at V and 2 bases at J, with 13 bases in the middle. The CDR3 DNA is TGTGCCAGCAGCTTGGGGCGCGGGCCCCTCACAGATACGCAGTATTTT. It specifies CASSLGRGPLTDTQYF.

This clonotype was counted a few times. The rearrangement joins TRBV2 to TRBJ2-1; D gene uncertain. Trimming removed 3 bases at V and 0 bases at J, with 9 bases between. Per the germline V gene, CDR1 is SNHLY and CDR2 is FYNNEI. The CDR3 contains 15 residues. The CDR3 region has the DNA TGTGCCAGCAGTGAGACGGTGGGCTCCTACAATGAGCAGTTCTTC. Amino acid sequence: CASSETVGSYNEQFF.

A few counts support this clonotype. The genes are TRBV5-1 and TRBJ2-5; TRBD1 or TRBD2 may be the D gene (5 bases each). Germline V gene lookup returns CDR1 SGHRS and CDR2 YFSETQ. The CDR3 spans 15 residues. The ends were cut back, 4 bases at V and 5 bases at J, with 18 bases in the middle. Here the CDR3 reads CASSRDVEIHETQYF. CDR3 in DNA: TGCGCCAGCAGCAGGGACGTCGAAATCCACGAGACCCAGTACTTC.

The V call is TRBV7-8, the J call TRBJ2-1, with D possibly being TRBD2 (7 bases). The CDR3 has 18 residues. Germline V gene sequence: CDR1 SGHVS, CDR2 FQNEAQ. V lost 3 bases and J lost 8, with 26 bases in between. The CDR3 region is CASSFEGGWWGGLYEQFF. CDR3 coding DNA: TGTGCCAGCAGCTTTGAAGGAGGATGGTGGGGGGGCCTTTATGAGCAGTTCTTC.

About this clonotype: No conserved phenylalanine or tryptophan is present at the end of the CDR3, so a read error is the likely explanation. It is unclear where the CDR3 begins or ends on the DNA, so no DNA is shown, and the CDR3 is as TCRdb lists it. This sequence joins TRBV20-1 and TRBJ1-2; TRBD1 is the table's D call and was not checked against the DNA. Germline V gene sequence: CDR1 DFQATT, CDR2 SNEGSKA (reference sequence). Ends included, the CDR3 has 11 residues. CDR3 region: CSADSAEWGAV.

This clonotype was picked up a small number of times. The chain is built from TRBV3-1 and TRBJ2-1, with 7 bases identical to TRBD2. This CDR3 spans 16 amino acids. Germline V gives CDR1 LGHDT, CDR2 YNNKEL (reference sequence). After removal of 4 bases from V and 8 bases from J, the junction contained 14 bases not matched to a gene. CDR3 bases: TGTGCCAGCAGCCCGAGGGAGGGCGTCTCTGGGGATGAGCAGTTCTTC. It encodes CASSPREGVSGDEQFF.